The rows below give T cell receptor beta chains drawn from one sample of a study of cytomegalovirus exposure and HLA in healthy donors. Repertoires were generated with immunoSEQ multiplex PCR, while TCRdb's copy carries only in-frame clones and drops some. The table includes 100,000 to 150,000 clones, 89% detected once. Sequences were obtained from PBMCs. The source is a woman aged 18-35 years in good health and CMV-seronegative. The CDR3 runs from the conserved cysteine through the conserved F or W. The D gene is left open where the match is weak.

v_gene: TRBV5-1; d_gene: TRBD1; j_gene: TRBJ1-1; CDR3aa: CASSLGSGTGGQAFF; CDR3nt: TGCGCCAGCAGCTTGGGGTCCGGGACAGGGGGCCAAGCTTTCTTT
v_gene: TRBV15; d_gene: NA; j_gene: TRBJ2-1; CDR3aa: CATSRDRTGYLYNEQFF; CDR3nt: TGTGCCACCAGCAGAGATCGAACGGGGTATCTATACAATGAGCAGTTCTTC
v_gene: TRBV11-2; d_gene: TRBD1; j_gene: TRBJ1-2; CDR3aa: CASSATGDGYTF; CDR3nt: TGTGCCAGCAGCGCGACAGGGGATGGCTACACCTTC
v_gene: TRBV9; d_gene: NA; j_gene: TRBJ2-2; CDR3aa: CASSVAGTSPAGELFF; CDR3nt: TGTGCCAGCAGCGTAGCCGGGACTTCTCCCGCCGGGGAGCTGTTTTTT
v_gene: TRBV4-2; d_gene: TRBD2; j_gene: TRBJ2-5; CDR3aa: CASSQGLAGARGETQYF; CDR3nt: TGTGCCAGCAGCCAAGGACTAGCGGGAGCGCGGGGAGAGACCCAGTACTTC
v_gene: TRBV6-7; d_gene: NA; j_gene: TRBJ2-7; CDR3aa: CASSYPPSGYEQYF; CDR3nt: TGTGCCAGCAGTTACCCCCCTTCCGGTTACGAGCAGTACTTC
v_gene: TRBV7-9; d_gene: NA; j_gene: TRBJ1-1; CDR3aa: CASSLASEMNTEAFF; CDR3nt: TGTGCCAGCAGCTTAGCTTCTGAGATGAACACTGAAGCTTTCTTT
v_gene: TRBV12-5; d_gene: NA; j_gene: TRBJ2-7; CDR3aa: CASGAPERSSSYEQYF; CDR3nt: TGTGCTAGTGGTGCGCCTGAGCGGTCGAGCTCCTACGAGCAGTACTTC
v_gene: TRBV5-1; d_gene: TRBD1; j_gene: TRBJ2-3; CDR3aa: CASRWTGRTDTQYF; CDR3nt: TGCGCCAGCAGGTGGACAGGGAGGACAGATACGCAGTATTTT
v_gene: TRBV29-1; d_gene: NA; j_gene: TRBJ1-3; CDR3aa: CSVGQGNTIYF; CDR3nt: TGCAGCGTTGGACAGGGAAACACCATATATTTT
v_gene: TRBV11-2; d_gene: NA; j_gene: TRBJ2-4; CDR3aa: CASSQGGGNIQYF; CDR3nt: TGTGCCAGCAGCCAAGGGGGGGGAAACATTCAGTACTTC
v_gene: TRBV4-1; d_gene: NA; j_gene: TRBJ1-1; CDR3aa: CASSRGAGAREEAFF; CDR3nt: TGCGCCAGCAGCCGTGGGGCAGGGGCCCGGGAGGAGGCTTTCTTT
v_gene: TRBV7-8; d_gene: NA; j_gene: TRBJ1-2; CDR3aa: CASSLTTDYGYTF; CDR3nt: TGTGCCAGCAGCTTAACGACAGACTATGGCTACACCTTC
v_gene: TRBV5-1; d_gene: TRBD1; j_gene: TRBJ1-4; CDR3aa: CASKRQGVSEKLFF; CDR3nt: TGCGCCAGCAAACGACAGGGAGTAAGTGAAAAACTGTTTTTT
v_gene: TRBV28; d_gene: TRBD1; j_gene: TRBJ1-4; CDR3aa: CASSEDRGRNEKLFF; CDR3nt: TGTGCCAGCAGTGAGGACAGGGGGCGGAATGAAAAACTGTTTTTT
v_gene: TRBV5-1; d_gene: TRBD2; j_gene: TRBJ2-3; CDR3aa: CASSPSAGVLDTQYF; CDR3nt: TGCGCCAGCAGCCCGTCTGCGGGAGTCCTCGATACGCAGTATTTT
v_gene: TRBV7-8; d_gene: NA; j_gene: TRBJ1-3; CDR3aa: CASSPRELGNTIYF; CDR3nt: TGTGCCAGCAGCCCCCGGGAACTTGGAAACACCATATATTTT
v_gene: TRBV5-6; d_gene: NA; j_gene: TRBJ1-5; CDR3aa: CASSFAGTRSNQPQHF; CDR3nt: TGTGCCAGCAGCTTCGCCGGGACTCGGAGCAATCAGCCCCAGCATTTT
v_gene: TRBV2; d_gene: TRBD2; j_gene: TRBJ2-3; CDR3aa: CASRAGEADTQYF; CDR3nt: TGTGCCAGCAGAGCGGGAGAAGCAGATACGCAGTATTTT
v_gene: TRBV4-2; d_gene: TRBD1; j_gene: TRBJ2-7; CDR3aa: CASSQGRTGDEQYF; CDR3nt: TGTGCCAGCAGCCAAGGGAGAACAGGGGACGAGCAGTACTTC
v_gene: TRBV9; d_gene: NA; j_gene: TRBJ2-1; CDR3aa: CASSVGGQNGNEQFF; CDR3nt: TGTGCCAGCAGCGTCGGCGGGCAAAATGGGAATGAGCAGTTCTTC
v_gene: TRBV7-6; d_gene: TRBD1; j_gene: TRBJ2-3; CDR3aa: CASSLEGAPDTQYF; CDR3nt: TGTGCCAGCAGCTTAGAGGGGGCCCCAGATACGCAGTATTTT